These 17 T cell receptor beta chains share one sample of origin, sequenced in a study of T cell repertoires in cytomegalovirus infection (dated by TCRdb to between 2017 and 2020). Data came from an Illumina HiSeq 1500. Through fastp at Q25 and MiXCR, TCRdb rebuilt clones from the public reads, retaining in-frame beta chains. Each record represents a unique CDR3 protein, reported with the most common genes and DNA among its rows. The table for this sample lists roughly 230,000 distinct CDR3 sequences; about 23% of them were counted only once. 18% of the sample rests with the top ten. The sequenced sample consisted of CD8+ T cells from PBMCs. These receptors came from a human donor in good health (CMV status not recorded). Some clones in this sample may be carry-over from other donors' samples.

This clonotype was detected a few times. The chain uses TRBV28 and TRBJ1-1, with 7 bases aligning to TRBD1. V shed 2 bases and J 11 bases; nucleotides not matched to a gene: 8. The CDR3 runs 13 residues. Germline CDR1 is MDHEN and CDR2 is SYDVKM. The CDR3 region has the DNA TGTGCCAGCAGTTTAACAGGGGATGAGAAGGCTTTCTTT. Translation gives CASSLTGDEKAFF.

This clonotype has more than one count but fewer than ten. The chain links TRBV20-1 to TRBJ2-2; D unclear. Trimming pared 0 bases from V and 4 bases from J, leaving 18 bases between. This CDR3 is 17 amino acids long. Germline loops: CDR1 DFQATT, CDR2 SNEGSKA (reference sequence). The CDR3, as DNA: TGCAGTGCTAGAGATTTTCGTCGGCAGGAACTCACCGGGGAGCTGTTTTTT. This gives the protein CSARDFRRQELTGELFF.

This clonotype was found a few times. The rearrangement links TRBV7-9 to TRBJ2-6, with a weak D call TRBD1 (6 bases). The CDR3 runs to 17 residues. Per the germline V gene, CDR1 is SEHNR and CDR2 is FQNEAQ (reference sequence). V shed 1 base and J shed 3 bases, with 13 bases lying between them. In nucleotides, the CDR3 is TGTGCCAGCAGCTTAGGGTCTACAGGGATTGGGGCCAACGTCCTGACTTTC. Its protein is CASSLGSTGIGANVLTF.

The chain carries TRBV12-3 or TRBV12-4 and TRBJ2-1; 8 bases match TRBD2. The junction had 2 bases not matched to a gene; V was cut back by 4 bases and J by 9 bases. CDR3 length: 12 amino acids. The chain's CDR3 is CASSYGGGEQFF. Written as DNA, the CDR3 is TGTGCCAGCAGTTACGGGGGGGGTGAGCAGTTCTTC.

The CDR3 DNA is TGTGCCAGCAGCCCCCGGACAGGGGGAGGCTACGAGCAGTACTTC. Its translation: CASSPRTGGGYEQYF. This rearrangement joins TRBV11-2 to TRBJ2-7; 10 nucleotides match TRBD1. V lost 5 bases and J lost 3; bases outside the gene matches: 7. Per germline, CDR1 SGHAT and CDR2 FQNNGV. The length of the CDR3 is 15 residues.

This clonotype was seen ten or more times. The chain couples TRBV7-6 to TRBJ2-3; D is perhaps TRBD1 or TRBD2 (5 bases each). The length of the CDR3 is 17 residues. Germline V lookup: CDR1 SGHVS, CDR2 FNYEAQ. Trimming pared 4 bases from V and 4 bases from J, leaving 21 bases between. The CDR3 spells CASSSSPGDRLADTQYF. The CDR3 bases are TGTGCCAGCAGCTCATCTCCTGGGGACCGCTTAGCAGATACGCAGTATTTT.

This clonotype was counted between two and nine times. The genes are TRBV24-1 and TRBJ2-3, with a possible D match to TRBD1 (6 bases). V was pared by 2 bases and J by 1 base, with 6 bases between. Germline-derived CDR1 and CDR2 are KGHDR and SFDVKD. CDR3 size: 14 residues. The CDR3 protein is CATSDWTGTDTQYF. In nucleotides, the CDR3 is TGTGCCACCAGTGATTGGACAGGCACAGATACGCAGTATTTT.

This clonotype occurred a few times. The CDR3 DNA reads TGTGCCAGCAGCTGGCAGGGACAGGGTGATCCTGAAGCTTTCTTT. Protein: CASSWQGQGDPEAFF. This sequence joins TRBV5-5 and TRBJ1-1; TRBD1 matches 9 bases. With V trimmed by 3 bases and J by 6 bases, 9 bases remained unmatched. Looked up from germline, CDR1 is SGHKS and CDR2 is YYEKEE (reference sequence). The CDR3 totals 15 residues.

The chain uses TRBV19 and TRBJ1-2; perhaps TRBD1 as D (5 bases). Trimming removed 10 bases from V and 3 bases from J, with 12 bases in between. This CDR3 spans 12 amino acids. Germline V gives CDR1 LNHDA, CDR2 SQIVND (reference sequence). CDR3 residues: CATVDNYYGYTF. In nucleotides, the CDR3 is TGTGCCACTGTGGACAATTACTATGGCTACACCTTC. The full variable domain, rest sourced from reference TRBV19 and TRBJ1-2, is DGGITQSPKYLFRKEGQNVTLSCEQNLNHDAMYWYRQDPGQGLRLIYYSQIVNDFQKGDIAEGYSVSREKKESFPLTVTSAQKNPTAFYLCATVDNYYGYTFGSGTRLTVV.

The chain couples TRBV6-6 to TRBJ2-2, with a weak D call TRBD2 (5 bases). V lost 7 bases to trimming and J lost 6 bases, with 12 bases between them. The CDR3 is 13 residues long. The germline V gene encodes CDR1 MNHNY and CDR2 SVGAGI (reference sequence). The CDR3 DNA follows: TGTGCCAGCACCCAACGAGGGCCCGGGGAGCTGTTTTTT. It specifies CASTQRGPGELFF.

CDR3 residues: CAISESQVEAFF. CDR3 sequence (DNA): TGTGCCATCAGTGAGTCTCAGGTCGAAGCTTTCTTT. The chain has TRBV10-3 and TRBJ1-1; no definite D call. Germline V lookup: CDR1 ENHRY, CDR2 SYGVKD. Trimming took off 0 bases at V and 8 bases at J, with 7 bases between the two ends. The CDR3 totals 12 residues.

The chain links TRBV27 to TRBJ2-3; D gene ambiguous. CDR1 MNHEY and CDR2 SMNVEV come from the germline V gene (reference sequence). The CDR3 is 15 residues long. Trimming took 1 base from V and 0 from J, leaving 8 bases between them. CDR3 loop: CASSLYSPSTDTQYF. Written as DNA, the CDR3 is TGTGCCAGCAGTTTATATTCTCCTAGCACAGATACGCAGTATTTT.

This clonotype showed up just a few times. The chain joins TRBV27 to TRBJ2-7, with 10 bases that match TRBD1. The V gene's germline CDR1 is MNHEY and CDR2 SMNVEV (reference sequence). V was pared by 2 bases and J by 2 bases, with 0 bases of the junction left unmatched. The CDR3 has 14 amino acids. This CDR3 reads CASSLDRGPYEQYF. The CDR3 region has the DNA TGTGCCAGCAGTTTAGACAGGGGGCCCTACGAGCAGTACTTC.

V usage is TRBV29-1 and J usage is TRBJ2-2; D call uncertain. CDR3 length: 12 residues. Germline V lookup: CDR1 SQVTM, CDR2 ANQGSEA. The V end lost 4 bases, the J end lost 2 bases, and 5 bases lay between the germline ends. The CDR3 DNA sequence: TGCAGCGTTGCCGGTAACACCGGGGAGCTGTTTTTT. Translated: CSVAGNTGELFF.

This clonotype turned up a few times. This sequence joins TRBV5-1 and TRBJ2-7; TRBD2 matches 7 bases. Per germline, CDR1 SGHRS and CDR2 YFSETQ. There are 15 residues in the CDR3. Trimming at V came to 0 bases and at J to 7 bases, leaving 10 bases not matched to a gene. The CDR3: CASSLGLGLLVEQYF. CDR3 DNA: TGCGCCAGCAGCTTGGGCTTGGGACTACTAGTGGAGCAGTACTTC.

This clonotype is medium-sized in the sample. V is TRBV7-6 and J is TRBJ1-1; D is unresolved. V gave up 5 bases and J gave up 4 bases, with 8 bases separating them. The CDR3 is 12 residues long. The germline gives CDR1 SGHVS, CDR2 FNYEAQ. CDR3 sequence: CASSLRATEAFF. The CDR3 coding sequence is TGTGCCAGCAGCCTGAGGGCCACTGAAGCTTTCTTT.

This clonotype was picked up a small number of times. The genes are TRBV14 and TRBJ1-1; D may be TRBD1 (6 bases). The V end was cut by 1 base, the J end by 10 bases, with 16 bases between. The germline V gene has CDR1 SGHDN and CDR2 FVKESK. This CDR3 is built from 14 residues. CDR3 residues: CASSQAGARDGAFF. The CDR3 nucleotides read TGTGCCAGCAGCCAAGCAGGGGCAAGGGACGGAGCTTTCTTT.